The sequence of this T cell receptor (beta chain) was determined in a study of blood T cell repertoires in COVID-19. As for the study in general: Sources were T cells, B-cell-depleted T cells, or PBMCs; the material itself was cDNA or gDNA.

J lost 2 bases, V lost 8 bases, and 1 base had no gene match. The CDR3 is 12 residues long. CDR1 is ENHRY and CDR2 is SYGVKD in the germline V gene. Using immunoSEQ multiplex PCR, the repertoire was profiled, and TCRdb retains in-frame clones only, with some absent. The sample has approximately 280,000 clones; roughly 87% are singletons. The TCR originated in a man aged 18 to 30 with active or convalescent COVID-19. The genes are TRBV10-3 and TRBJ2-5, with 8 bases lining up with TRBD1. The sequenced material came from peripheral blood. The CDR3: CAIRDRQETQYF. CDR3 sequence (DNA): TGTGCCATCCGGGACAGGCAAGAGACCCAGTACTTC.